The next 29 T cell receptor beta chains were all read from a single sample in a study of a mutant IDH1 vaccine in newly diagnosed glioma. The antigens of these receptors remain unknown. Indicated time point: week 35, safety follow-up. Every vaccine dose comprised 300 ug of mutant IDH1 20-mer peptide plus topical imiquimod. TCRdb keeps only in-frame clones here, not all; method: immunoSEQ multiplex PCR. The sample has approximately 45,000 clones, approximately 92% seen once; the top ten hold roughly 2.4%. The sequencing used PBMCs, collected from a glioma patient whose treatment included an IDH1 peptide vaccine. These receptors came from a man between 50 and 59 years old with glioma.

This clone was observed once. This chain uses TRBV19 with TRBJ2-3; 8 bases are shared with TRBD2. In germline, CDR1 is LNHDA, CDR2 SQIVND (reference sequence). Losses at the gene ends were 5 bases for V and 5 bases for J; bases not matched to a gene: 15. The CDR3 extends over 17 amino acids. CDR3 nucleotide sequence: TGTGCCAGTAGTCCTGCCGCGGGAGTCGGGAGGGGAGATACGCAGTATTTT. Translating it yields CASSPAAGVGRGDTQYF.

V usage is TRBV27 and J usage is TRBJ2-7; D may match TRBD1 or TRBD2 (6 bases each). Trimming stripped 0 bases from V and 2 bases from J, with 8 bases between. This CDR3 comprises 14 residues. Germline CDR1 reads MNHEY; CDR2 reads SMNVEV (reference sequence). This chain's CDR3 is CASSLSRDTYEQYF. The CDR3 region has the DNA TGTGCCAGCAGTTTATCGCGGGACACCTACGAGCAGTACTTC.

The chain uses TRBV4-1 and TRBJ2-3; TRBD2 matches at 9 bases. V shed 5 bases, J shed 4 bases, and the junction held 7 bases outside the gene matches. Per the germline V gene, CDR1 is MGHRA and CDR2 is YSYEKL. The CDR3 sequence is 15 residues long. The CDR3 is CASSSGGRGADTQYF. Written as DNA, the CDR3 is TGCGCCAGCAGCTCCGGCGGGAGGGGCGCAGATACGCAGTATTTT.

This CDR3 is CSVETSGAYEQYF. In DNA, the CDR3 is TGCAGCGTTGAAACTAGCGGAGCCTACGAGCAGTACTTC. The chain joins TRBV29-1 to TRBJ2-7; 8 bases align to TRBD2. The ends lost 2 bases at V and 2 bases at J; junction bases unmatched: 2. This CDR3 comprises 13 residues. CDR1 is SQVTM, CDR2 ANQGSEA, per germline.

This clone was detected only a few times. The CDR3 nucleotides are TGTGCCAGCAGCCTACAGGGATACAATGAGCAGTTCTTC. Translating it yields CASSLQGYNEQFF. J is TRBJ2-1 and V is TRBV7-8; D perhaps matches TRBD1 (6 bases). V lost 5 bases and J 4 bases, leaving 9 bases between the germline ends. Per germline, CDR1 SGHVS and CDR2 FQNEAQ. CDR3 length equals 13 residues.

This clone was detected a few times. The chain couples TRBV28 to TRBJ2-7; TRBD1 aligns across 12 bases. Trimming removed 5 bases from V and 2 bases from J; junction bases left unmatched: 10. The germline V gene has CDR1 MDHEN and CDR2 SYDVKM. This CDR3 is built from 17 residues. The chain's CDR3 is CASSPRGQGARTYEQYF. The CDR3 DNA is TGTGCCAGCAGTCCACGGGGACAGGGGGCGAGGACCTACGAGCAGTACTTC. The variable domain in full, completed from reference TRBV28 and TRBJ2-7, reads DVKVTQSSRYLVKRTGEKVFLECVQDMDHENMFWYRQDPGLGLRLIYFSYDVKMKEKGDIPEGYSVSREKKERFSLILESASTNQTSMYLCASSPRGQGARTYEQYFGPGTRLTVT.

The chain uses TRBV9 and TRBJ2-5; 9 nucleotides match TRBD2. V lost 3 bases to trimming and J lost 6 bases; unmatched junction nucleotides: 6. In germline, CDR1 is SGDLS, CDR2 YYNGEE. The CDR3 extends over 14 amino acids. The CDR3, as DNA: TGTGCCAGCAGCGGCGGGGGGGACCGGAAGACCCAGTACTTC. This translates into CASSGGGDRKTQYF.

There are a few counts of this clone. The gene calls are TRBV2 and TRBJ1-5, with D uncertain. V was pared by 4 bases and J by 4 bases, with 8 bases between. CDR1 and CDR2 from the germline V gene are SNHLY and FYNNEI. The CDR3 length is 13 residues. CDR3 sequence (DNA): TGTGCCAGCAGTGTAGTAGAGAATCAGCCCCAGCATTTT. This gives the protein CASSVVENQPQHF.

The V call is TRBV6-5, the J call TRBJ2-1, with unresolved D. The germline V gene encodes CDR1 MNHEY and CDR2 SVGAGI. Trimming left V 4 bases short and J 4 bases short, with 14 bases between. The CDR3 sequence is 15 residues long. CDR3 sequence reads: CASSFLNEPYNEQFF. Written as DNA, the CDR3 is TGTGCCAGCAGTTTCTTAAATGAACCTTACAATGAGCAGTTCTTC.

The chain recombines TRBV5-4 with TRBJ1-4; 9 bases match TRBD1. The ends lost 4 bases at V and 4 bases at J; junction bases unmatched: 5. Germline CDR1 and CDR2: SGHNT and YYREEE (reference sequence). CDR3 length: 15 amino acids. The CDR3 sequence: CASSTGQGSNEKLFF. CDR3 in DNA: TGTGCCAGCAGCACTGGACAGGGGAGTAATGAAAAACTGTTTTTT. Together with reference TRBV5-4 and TRBJ1-4, the CDR3 gives the full variable domain: ETGVTQSPTHLIKTRGQQVTLRCSSQSGHNTVSWYQQALGQGPQFIFQYYREEENGRGNFPPRFSGLQFPNYSSELNVNALELDDSALYLCASSTGQGSNEKLFFGSGTQLSVL.

This rearrangement joins TRBV19 to TRBJ2-3, with a possible D match to TRBD2 (5 bases). V was trimmed by 1 base and J by 6 bases, leaving 17 bases between them. CDR3 length equals 16 residues. The V gene's germline CDR1 is LNHDA and CDR2 SQIVND (reference sequence). The CDR3 here is CASSIAYSGGRDTQYF. CDR3 DNA: TGTGCCAGTAGTATAGCCTACTCAGGAGGCCGGGATACGCAGTATTTT.

The chain carries TRBV6-1 and TRBJ1-2; D is ambiguous. CDR1 and CDR2 (germline): MNHNS, SASEGT. The ends were cut back, 3 bases at V and 1 base at J, with 6 bases in the middle. The CDR3 spans 13 residues. The CDR3 region is CASSDQSNYGYTF. The CDR3 region has the DNA TGTGCCAGCAGTGACCAGAGTAACTATGGCTACACCTTC.

The chain carries TRBV9 and TRBJ1-3; 8 positions match TRBD1. This CDR3 is 18 amino acids long. With 4 bases clipped from V and 0 bases from J, the junction kept 12 bases outside the gene matches. Germline lookup yields CDR1 SGDLS and CDR2 YYNGEE. CDR3 protein: CASSRQGPGGISGNTIYF. In nucleotides, the CDR3 is TGTGCCAGCAGCCGACAGGGCCCAGGGGGCATCTCTGGAAACACCATATATTTT.

The chain employs TRBV10-3 and TRBJ2-1, with 9 bases identical to TRBD2. Germline V gene lookup returns CDR1 ENHRY and CDR2 SYGVKD. J lost 6 bases, V lost 1 base, and 10 bases had no gene match. The CDR3 is made up of 17 amino acids. CDR3 nucleotides: TGTGCCATCAGTGAGTGGGACCGGGGCGGGAGGGGCAATGAGCAGTTCTTC. This sequence encodes CAISEWDRGGRGNEQFF.

The chain links TRBV9 to TRBJ2-1; TRBD2 matches 11 bases. The germline gives CDR1 SGDLS, CDR2 YYNGEE. The CDR3 extends over 16 amino acids. Unmatched junction bases numbered 10, after V lost 4 bases and J lost 7 bases. In nucleotides, the CDR3 is TGTGCCAGCAGCCCTATGACTAGCGGGATAATTAATGAGCAGTTCTTC. Its protein product is CASSPMTSGIINEQFF.

This rearrangement joins TRBV5-1 to TRBJ1-1; no definite D call. The CDR3 has 13 residues. Germline CDR1 reads SGHRS; CDR2 reads YFSETQ. V lost 4 bases, J lost 1 base, and 8 bases lay in between. DNA of the CDR3: TGCGCCAGCAGCCGGTCTTGGAACACTGAAGCTTTCTTT. Amino acid sequence: CASSRSWNTEAFF.

This rearrangement joins TRBV9 to TRBJ1-2, with unresolved D. CDR1 and CDR2 (germline): SGDLS, YYNGEE. Trimming left V 2 bases short and J 6 bases short, with 8 bases between. This CDR3 has 12 amino acids. The CDR3 DNA sequence: TGTGCCAGCAGCGTGGATTCGGATGGCTACACCTTC. Its translation: CASSVDSDGYTF.

The V and J genes are TRBV7-6 and TRBJ1-6; D is unclear. Trimming cost V 1 base and J 4 bases, with 5 bases left between them. Germline V gives CDR1 SGHVS, CDR2 FNYEAQ. This CDR3 is built from 14 residues. CDR3 protein: CASSLEAYNSPLHF. In nucleotides, the CDR3 is TGTGCCAGCAGCTTAGAAGCGTATAATTCACCCCTCCACTTT.

The J gene is TRBJ2-3, the V gene TRBV29-1; D unresolved. This CDR3 has 15 amino acids. V gave up 0 bases and J gave up 0 bases, with 10 bases separating them. Germline CDR1 and CDR2: SQVTM and ANQGSEA. CDR3 residues: CSVEERRQSTDTQYF. CDR3 in DNA: TGCAGCGTTGAAGAAAGGCGGCAGAGCACAGATACGCAGTATTTT.

V is TRBV2 and J is TRBJ2-7; D might be TRBD1 (5 bases). Trimming took 5 bases from V and 1 from J, leaving 9 bases between them. CDR1 is SNHLY, CDR2 FYNNEI, per germline. The CDR3 length is 13 residues. Here the CDR3 reads CASSRQSSYEQYF. The CDR3 DNA reads TGTGCCAGCAGTAGACAGTCTTCCTACGAGCAGTACTTC.

The chain joins TRBV28 to TRBJ2-1; 7 bases match TRBD1. Germline lookup yields CDR1 MDHEN and CDR2 SYDVKM. The CDR3 totals 12 residues. The J segment lost 6 bases and the V segment lost 8 bases, leaving 4 bases of the junction unmatched. CDR3 nucleotides: TGTGCCAGCGACAGGGCCACCAATGAGCAGTTCTTC. It is translated as CASDRATNEQFF.

The rearrangement uses TRBV4-2 and TRBJ2-5, with 10 positions matching TRBD2. J gave up 5 bases and V 4 bases, and 10 bases lay outside the gene matches. This CDR3 has 16 amino acids. Germline-derived CDR1 and CDR2 are LGHNA and YNFKEQ. CDR3 region: CASSRASSGGVETQYF. CDR3 nucleotide sequence: TGTGCCAGCAGCCGTGCGTCTAGCGGGGGTGTGGAGACCCAGTACTTC.

CDR3 residues: CASSLTGTSDNEQFF. Here the CDR3 DNA reads TGTGCCAGCAGTTTAACCGGGACTAGCGACAATGAGCAGTTCTTC. This chain uses TRBV6-4 with TRBJ2-1; 10 nucleotides line up with TRBD2. Germline V lookup: CDR1 MRHNA, CDR2 SNTAGT. V lost 5 bases, J lost 5 bases, and 6 bases stayed unmatched. The CDR3 has 15 residues.

Only one count was recorded for this clone. This rearrangement joins TRBV7-8 to TRBJ2-5; D possibly corresponds to TRBD2 (6 bases). This CDR3 is built from 14 residues. The germline CDR1 and CDR2 sequences are SGHVS and FQNEAQ. Trimming shortened V by 3 bases and J by 3 bases, and 11 bases separated the two germline ends. The CDR3 loop is CASSLYSGEETQYF. Written as DNA, the CDR3 is TGTGCCAGCAGCTTGTATAGCGGCGAAGAGACCCAGTACTTC. Supplemented by reference TRBV7-8 and TRBJ2-5, the full variable domain reads GAGVSQSPRYKVAKRGQDVALRCDPISGHVSLFWYQQALGQGPEFLTYFQNEAQLDKSGLPSDRFFAERPEGSVSTLKIQRTQQEDSAVYLCASSLYSGEETQYFGPGTRLLVL.

The CDR3 reads CASSFSPGELFF. The CDR3 DNA is TGTGCCAGCAGTTTCAGTCCGGGGGAGCTGTTTTTT. V is TRBV28 and J is TRBJ2-2; D unresolved. V dropped 3 bases and J dropped 8 bases, with 7 bases sitting between them. CDR1 is MDHEN and CDR2 is SYDVKM in the germline V gene. This CDR3 has 12 amino acids.

CDR3 residues: CASSETGRTGELFF. In nucleotides, the CDR3 is TGTGCCAGCAGTGAAACTGGCCGGACCGGGGAGCTGTTTTTT. The chain combines TRBV2 with TRBJ2-2; D is uncertain. The V gene's germline CDR1 is SNHLY and CDR2 FYNNEI. The CDR3 length is 14 residues. V lost 2 bases and J lost 5, with 9 bases in between.

Written as DNA, the CDR3 is TGTGCCAGCAGTTCGGTTCCGGAGACCCAGTACTTC. It encodes CASSSVPETQYF. This rearrangement joins TRBV28 to TRBJ2-5; no firm D call. Trimming left V 4 bases short and J 5 bases short, with 8 bases between. The CDR3 has 12 residues. The germline gives CDR1 MDHEN, CDR2 SYDVKM.

This chain connects TRBV4-3 to TRBJ1-4; D is uncertain. The CDR3 is 17 residues long. Trimming removed 4 bases from V and 8 bases from J, with 23 bases in between. Germline CDR1 and CDR2: LGHNA and YSLEER. The CDR3 nucleotides are TGCGCCAGCAGCCTAAACAGCTATGGGGTAGGAGAAGAAAAACTGTTTTTT. Translation: CASSLNSYGVGEEKLFF.

This rearrangement joins TRBV10-3 to TRBJ2-7; 8 nucleotides agree with TRBD1. The CDR3 has 13 amino acids. V gave up 8 bases and J gave up 2 bases; unmatched junction bases: 5. From germline, CDR1 is ENHRY and CDR2 SYGVKD. In nucleotides, the CDR3 is TGTGCCATCGCGGACAGGGACACCTACGAGCAGTACTTC. This encodes CAIADRDTYEQYF.